This T cell receptor beta chain was identified during a study of blood T cell repertoires in COVID-19. In the study overall: Sources were T cells, B-cell-depleted T cells, or PBMCs; the material itself was cDNA or gDNA.

This CDR3 is built from 15 residues. V lost 6 bases, J lost 0 bases, and 12 bases lay in between. CDR1 is MDHEN and CDR2 is SYDVKM in the germline V gene. The repertoire was sequenced with immunoSEQ multiplex PCR; TCRdb's copy has only in-frame clones and lacks some. This sample has roughly 60,000 clones, with approximately 88% found just once. This clone was seen a few times. This sequence was found in a man in his thirties or forties with COVID-19, enrolled during active disease. J is TRBJ1-5 and V is TRBV28, with D possibly matching TRBD1 (6 bases). Material: peripheral blood. The CDR3 DNA is TGTGCCAGCAGATACACAGGGAATAGCAATCAGCCCCAGCATTTT. Translation gives CASRYTGNSNQPQHF. Full variable domain (rest looked up from reference TRBV28 and TRBJ1-5): DVKVTQSSRYLVKRTGEKVFLECVQDMDHENMFWYRQDPGLGLRLIYFSYDVKMKEKGDIPEGYSVSREKKERFSLILESASTNQTSMYLCASRYTGNSNQPQHFGDGTRLSIL.